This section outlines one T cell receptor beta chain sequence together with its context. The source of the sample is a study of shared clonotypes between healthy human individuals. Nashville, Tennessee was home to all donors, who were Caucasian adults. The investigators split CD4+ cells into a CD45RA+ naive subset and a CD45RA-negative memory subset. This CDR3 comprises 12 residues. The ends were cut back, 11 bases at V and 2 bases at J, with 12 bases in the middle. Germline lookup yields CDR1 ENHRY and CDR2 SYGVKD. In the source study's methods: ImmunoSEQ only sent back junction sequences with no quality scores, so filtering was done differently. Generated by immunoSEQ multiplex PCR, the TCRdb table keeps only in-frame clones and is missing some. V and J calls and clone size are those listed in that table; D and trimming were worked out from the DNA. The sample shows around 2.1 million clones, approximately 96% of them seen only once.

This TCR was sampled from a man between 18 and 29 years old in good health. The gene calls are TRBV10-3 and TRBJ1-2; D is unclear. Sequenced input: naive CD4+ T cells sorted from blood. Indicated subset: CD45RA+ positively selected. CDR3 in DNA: TGTGCCGCCGGATCGGTGAACTATGGCTACACCTTC. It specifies CAAGSVNYGYTF.